Each of the 19 T cell receptor beta chains below was sequenced from the same sample in a study of T cell responses to AZD1222 COVID-19 vaccine. Method: immunoSEQ multiplex PCR; TCRdb's copy keeps in-frame clones and lacks some. The sample includes about 140,000 clones, around nine tenths seen only once; the top ten take 5.5%. Sequenced material: peripheral blood, taken on day 0 of AZD1222 vaccination. The source is an adult in good health.

The CDR3 sequence: CASSMKAGGPFAYEQYF. In DNA form, the CDR3 reads TGTGCCAGTAGTATGAAGGCGGGAGGGCCGTTCGCCTACGAGCAGTACTTC. The rearrangement links TRBV19 to TRBJ2-7; 9 nucleotides align to TRBD2. Unmatched junction bases numbered 11, after V lost 3 bases and J lost 2 bases. CDR1 and CDR2 (germline): LNHDA, SQIVND (reference sequence). The CDR3 length is 17 residues.

The J gene is TRBJ1-1, the V gene TRBV28; the D is unclear. The germline gives CDR1 MDHEN, CDR2 SYDVKM. The CDR3 sequence is 14 residues long. Trimming removed 5 bases from V and 3 bases from J, with 13 bases in between. The CDR3 region is CASSSRSEYTEAFF. CDR3 DNA: TGTGCCAGCAGTAGTAGGTCGGAGTACACTGAAGCTTTCTTT.

The rearrangement joins TRBV5-1 to TRBJ2-5; no firm D call. The germline V gene has CDR1 SGHRS and CDR2 YFSETQ. Trimming took 0 bases from V and 5 from J, leaving 5 bases between them. CDR3 length: 12 residues. The CDR3 region is CASSLVGETQYF. In DNA form, the CDR3 reads TGCGCCAGCAGCTTGGTCGGGGAGACCCAGTACTTC. The whole variable domain, remainder taken from reference TRBV5-1 and TRBJ2-5, is KAGVTQTPRYLIKTRGQQVTLSCSPISGHRSVSWYQQTPGQGLQFLFEYFSETQRNKGNFPGRFSGRQFSNSRSEMNVSTLELGDSALYLCASSLVGETQYFGPGTRLLVL.

The chain carries TRBV14 and TRBJ2-3; TRBD2 agrees at 10 bases. Germline V lookup: CDR1 SGHDN, CDR2 FVKESK. CDR3 length equals 15 residues. V shed 4 bases, J shed 3 bases, and the junction held 4 bases outside the gene matches. CDR3 DNA sequence: TGTGCCAGCAGCCTACAGCGGGAGGGGACAGATACGCAGTATTTT. It specifies CASSLQREGTDTQYF.

The V gene is TRBV3-1 (or the pseudogene TRBV3-2), the J gene TRBJ1-1; D uncertain. The CDR3 spans 14 residues. The V end lost 5 bases, the J end lost 1 base, and 11 bases lay between the germline ends. Germline loops: CDR1 LGHDT, CDR2 YNNKEL (reference sequence). The CDR3 loop reads CASSDMGPNTEAFF. The CDR3 DNA is TGTGCCAGCAGCGACATGGGCCCGAACACTGAAGCTTTCTTT.

This chain joins TRBV14 and TRBJ1-6; a possible D gene is TRBD1 (5 bases). CDR3 length equals 14 residues. Germline-derived CDR1 and CDR2 are SGHDN and FVKESK. V lost 2 bases, J lost 8 bases, and 10 bases lay in between. The CDR3 bases are TGTGCCAGCAGCCAACGGGGCAAGGATTCACCCCTCCACTTT. Translating it yields CASSQRGKDSPLHF.

The gene calls are TRBV9 and TRBJ2-1, with D hard to call. CDR3 length: 17 residues. V dropped 0 bases and J dropped 0 bases, with 13 bases sitting between them. In germline, CDR1 is SGDLS, CDR2 YYNGEE. As DNA, the CDR3 is TGTGCCAGCAGCGTAGGTCTCTATTCTGGCTCCTACAATGAGCAGTTCTTC. Protein sequence: CASSVGLYSGSYNEQFF.

This sequence joins TRBV30 and TRBJ2-1; 9 bases fit TRBD1. The germline V gene has CDR1 GTSNPN and CDR2 SVGIG (reference sequence). This CDR3 contains 13 residues. V dropped 5 bases and J dropped 7; count of bases not matched to a gene: 6. CDR3 nucleotide sequence: TGTGCCTGGGACAGGGGGATTGTAAATGAGCAGTTCTTC. Translated: CAWDRGIVNEQFF.

The V gene is TRBV7-9, the J gene TRBJ2-7; 10 bases are shared with TRBD1. The V and J ends lost 1 base and 2 bases, in that order; junction bases with no gene match: 5. The CDR3 has 16 residues. The V gene's germline CDR1 is SEHNR and CDR2 FQNEAQ (reference sequence). In nucleotides, the CDR3 is TGTGCCAGCAGCTTAGTACTCGGGACAGGGGCCTACGAGCAGTACTTC. It specifies CASSLVLGTGAYEQYF.

V is TRBV27 and J is TRBJ2-3; D perhaps matches TRBD1 (5 bases). This CDR3 has 16 amino acids. CDR1 is MNHEY, CDR2 SMNVEV, per germline (reference sequence). The germline V and J ends were trimmed by 6 bases and 2 bases, with 18 bases remaining between them. CDR3 sequence reads: CASRRTGPITTDTQYF. The CDR3 region has the DNA TGTGCCAGCAGACGAACAGGACCGATAACCACAGATACGCAGTATTTT.

This clone showed up just once. The V call is TRBV5-6, the J call TRBJ2-1; no clear D. The CDR3 is 17 amino acids. The germline V gene has CDR1 SGHDT and CDR2 YYEEEE. Deletions cut 2 bases from V and 0 bases from J, with 15 bases between. CDR3 DNA sequence: TGTGCCAGCAGCTTCACCCGACTCGCCCGCTCCTACAATGAGCAGTTCTTC. It yields the protein CASSFTRLARSYNEQFF.

V gene TRBV7-9 combines with J gene TRBJ2-1; 7 bases agree with TRBD1. The germline CDR1 and CDR2 sequences are SEHNR and FQNEAQ (reference sequence). The CDR3 totals 12 residues. This CDR3 is CVPGGSYNEQFF. The CDR3 coding sequence is TGTGTTCCAGGGGGCTCCTACAATGAGCAGTTCTTC.

J is TRBJ2-6 and V is TRBV15; D uncertain. The CDR3 extends over 15 amino acids. In germline, CDR1 is LNHNV, CDR2 YYDKDF (reference sequence). Trimming stripped 3 bases from V and 0 bases from J, with 6 bases between. The CDR3 sequence: CATSRTNSGANVLTF. The CDR3 DNA sequence: TGTGCCACCAGCAGGACAAACTCTGGGGCCAACGTCCTGACTTTC.

This chain connects TRBV4-2 to TRBJ1-6; TRBD1 agrees at 7 bases. The germline V gene encodes CDR1 LGHNA and CDR2 YNFKEQ. The CDR3 runs 15 residues. After removal of 3 bases from V and 10 bases from J, the junction contained 9 bases not matched to a gene. The DNA of the CDR3 is TGTGCCAGCAGCCACCCGGGACAGCGAAACTCACCCCTCCACTTT. It codes for CASSHPGQRNSPLHF.

The chain carries TRBV27 and TRBJ2-5, with a possible D match to TRBD2 (6 bases). The CDR3 sequence is 15 residues long. The V end lost 6 bases, the J end lost 1 base, and 15 bases lay between the germline ends. The V gene's germline CDR1 is MNHEY and CDR2 SMNVEV (reference sequence). CDR3 sequence: CASSPTRRGQETQYF. The CDR3 coding sequence is TGTGCCAGCAGCCCTACTAGGAGGGGCCAAGAGACCCAGTACTTC.

This clone was seen more than once but under ten times. CDR3 coding DNA: TGTGCCACCAGTCGGCGGGGATTCGGGTTTAGCACCGGGGAGCTGTTTTTT. Its protein product is CATSRRGFGFSTGELFF. The chain joins TRBV24-1 to TRBJ2-2; tentative D call: TRBD2 (6 bases). Germline CDR1 KGHDR, CDR2 SFDVKD. V was cut by 6 bases and J by 4 bases, with 20 bases left in between. This CDR3 spans 17 amino acids.

The V and J genes are TRBV24-1 and TRBJ1-2; no definite D call. Trimming shortened V by 4 bases and J by 4 bases, and 3 bases separated the two germline ends. The germline CDR1 and CDR2 sequences are KGHDR and SFDVKD. The CDR3 runs to 11 residues. DNA for the CDR3: TGTGCCACCAGTGACCCCTATGGCTACACCTTC. Translating gives CATSDPYGYTF.

This sequence joins TRBV7-8 and TRBJ1-5; D uncertain. This CDR3 is built from 17 residues. V was clipped by 0 bases and J by 0 bases, with 12 bases between them. Germline lookup yields CDR1 SGHVS and CDR2 FQNEAQ. CDR3 residues: CASSLAEGGFSNQPQHF. The DNA of the CDR3 is TGTGCCAGCAGCTTAGCCGAGGGTGGGTTTAGCAATCAGCCCCAGCATTTT.

The V call is TRBV6-2 or TRBV6-3, the J call TRBJ2-1, with a weak D call TRBD2 (5 bases). Trimming took 4 bases from V and 5 from J, leaving 12 bases between them. The CDR3 is 14 amino acids. Germline V gene sequence: CDR1 MNHEY, CDR2 SVGEGT. CDR3 DNA: TGTGCCAGCAGTTCCGGACTTAACCACAATGAGCAGTTCTTC. The encoded protein is CASSSGLNHNEQFF.